These 29 T cell receptor beta chains originate from one sample sequenced in a study of T cell responses to AZD1222 COVID-19 vaccine. Method: immunoSEQ multiplex PCR; TCRdb's copy keeps in-frame clones and lacks some. Seen here are tens of thousands of clones, 85% observed once, and the top ten hold approximately 19%. Specimen: peripheral blood, collected on day 0 of AZD1222 vaccination. These receptors all stem from an adult in good health.

This chain joins TRBV28 and TRBJ1-2, with a weak D call TRBD1 (5 bases). CDR1 is MDHEN and CDR2 is SYDVKM in the germline V gene. Between the trimmed V and J ends, which lost 5 bases and 8 bases, there was a span of 21 bases. This CDR3 is built from 15 residues. This chain's CDR3 is CASSPPPAGSEGYTF. The CDR3 nucleotides read TGTGCCAGCAGTCCCCCCCCGGCAGGGTCAGAGGGCTACACCTTC.

V is TRBV12-3 or TRBV12-4 and J is TRBJ2-1; possibly TRBD1 for D (5 bases). The CDR3 sequence is 13 residues long. V lost 6 bases to trimming and J lost 9 bases, with 15 bases between them. The CDR3 nucleotides read TGTGCCAGCAGCCGACAGACGATCAGTGAGCAGTTCTTC. This gives the protein CASSRQTISEQFF.

CDR3 sequence reads: CASRTGQGVQTQYF. The CDR3 DNA is TGTGCCAGCAGGACGGGACAGGGGGTGCAGACCCAGTACTTC. J is TRBJ2-5 and V is TRBV2, with 11 bases matching TRBD1. Trimming took 6 bases from V and 6 from J; bases not matched to a gene: 6. Germline CDR1 is SNHLY and CDR2 is FYNNEI. The CDR3 extends over 14 amino acids.

V usage is TRBV7-9 and J usage is TRBJ1-4, with 10 bases matching TRBD1. The CDR3 extends over 15 amino acids. Germline CDR1 SEHNR, CDR2 FQNEAQ (reference sequence). V lost 5 bases to trimming and J lost 11 bases; unmatched junction nucleotides: 11. The CDR3 DNA reads TGTGCCAGCAGCACGGGCGGGACAGGGGAGCGGAAACTGTTTTTT. This sequence encodes CASSTGGTGERKLFF.

The CDR3 sequence: CASSERKGLSGHMNSPLHF. The CDR3 region has the DNA TGTGCCAGCAGCGAAAGAAAGGGCCTCTCGGGACATATGAATTCACCCCTCCACTTT. The chain combines TRBV9 with TRBJ1-6; D may be TRBD1 (6 bases). The length of the CDR3 is 19 residues. V lost 3 bases, J lost 7 bases, and 26 bases lay in between. Germline V lookup: CDR1 SGDLS, CDR2 YYNGEE. Together with reference TRBV9 and TRBJ1-6, the CDR3 gives the full variable domain: DSGVTQTPKHLITATGQRVTLRCSPRSGDLSVYWYQQSLDQGLQFLIQYYNGEERAKGNILERFSAQQFPDLHSELNLSSLELGDSALYFCASSERKGLSGHMNSPLHFGNGTRLTVT.

The chain combines TRBV11-2 with TRBJ1-5; a possible D gene is TRBD1 (6 bases). The V gene's germline CDR1 is SGHAT and CDR2 FQNNGV. CDR3 size: 16 residues. V dropped 0 bases and J dropped 0 bases, with 9 bases sitting between them. CDR3 sequence reads: CASSLETGLSNQPQHF. The CDR3 nucleotides read TGTGCCAGCAGCTTAGAGACAGGCCTTAGCAATCAGCCCCAGCATTTT.

In this sample, this clone turned up once. The rearrangement links TRBV10-2 to TRBJ1-2; TRBD1 agrees at 9 bases. This CDR3 spans 14 amino acids. V was clipped by 8 bases and J by 0 bases; unmatched bases: 4. The V gene's germline CDR1 is WSHSY and CDR2 SAAADI. The CDR3 DNA sequence: TGCGCCAGCGGGGGACAGGGAACTAACTATGGCTACACCTTC. This translates into CASGGQGTNYGYTF.

The chain joins TRBV27 to TRBJ2-7, with D perhaps being TRBD1 or TRBD2 (5 bases each). Trimming stripped 0 bases from V and 6 bases from J, with 9 bases between. The V gene's germline CDR1 is MNHEY and CDR2 SMNVEV (reference sequence). This CDR3 has 13 amino acids. Here the CDR3 DNA reads TGTGCCAGCAGTTTATCGGGGGTTCCCGAGCAGTACTTC. Its translation: CASSLSGVPEQYF.

The gene calls are TRBV28 and TRBJ1-6; D possibly corresponds to TRBD1 (6 bases). Trimming cost V 8 bases and J 10 bases, with 9 bases left between them. From germline, CDR1 is MDHEN and CDR2 SYDVKM. The CDR3 contains 11 residues. The CDR3, as DNA: TGTGCCAGCTCAGGGGAGTCACCCCTCCACTTT. Translating gives CASSGESPLHF.

V and J are TRBV5-1 and TRBJ1-4, with D unresolved. V lost 4 bases and J 0 bases, leaving 13 bases between the germline ends. The CDR3 covers 16 residues. Germline V gene lookup returns CDR1 SGHRS and CDR2 YFSETQ. The CDR3 spells CASSVASTSTNEKLFF. In nucleotides, the CDR3 is TGCGCCAGCAGCGTAGCTTCGACATCAACTAATGAAAAACTGTTTTTT.

V and J are TRBV9 and TRBJ2-7; 9 nucleotides agree with TRBD1. Germline V CDR1 and CDR2: SGDLS, YYNGEE. With 4 bases clipped from V and 5 bases from J, the junction kept 10 bases outside the gene matches. This CDR3 region has 15 residues. This CDR3 reads CASSPRDRVLHEQYF. The CDR3, as DNA: TGTGCCAGCAGCCCCAGGGACAGGGTCTTACACGAGCAGTACTTC.

This clone was found once. The chain has TRBV7-6 and TRBJ2-1; TRBD2 is a possible D gene (5 bases). This CDR3 contains 15 residues. Trimming pared 5 bases from V and 0 bases from J, leaving 11 bases between. Germline V lookup: CDR1 SGHVS, CDR2 FNYEAQ. DNA for the CDR3: TGTGCCAGCAGCCCGACTACCCGCTCCTACAATGAGCAGTTCTTC. Its translation is CASSPTTRSYNEQFF.

This chain uses TRBV7-3 with TRBJ2-3; either TRBD1 or TRBD2 may supply D (7 bases each). The CDR3 extends over 15 amino acids. Germline CDR1 is SGHTA and CDR2 is FQGTGA. Between the trimmed V and J ends, which lost 5 bases and 3 bases, there was a span of 15 bases. As DNA, the CDR3 is TGTGCCAGCAGCATAGCCAGGGGGGGAACAGATACGCAGTATTTT. This encodes CASSIARGGTDTQYF.

This chain links TRBV19 with TRBJ2-1; TRBD1 might be the D (6 bases). The CDR3 is 16 amino acids. V was trimmed by 5 bases and J by 5 bases, leaving 19 bases between them. Germline-derived CDR1 and CDR2 are LNHDA and SQIVND (reference sequence). The DNA for the CDR3 is TGTGCCAGTAGTGCAAACACAGGGATTGGCCACAATGAGCAGTTCTTC. It is translated as CASSANTGIGHNEQFF.

V and J are TRBV23-1 and TRBJ2-5, with a tentative D call TRBD2 (5 bases). TRBV23-1 belongs to the ORF category, with a function that is uncertain. The CDR3 sequence is 12 residues long. V lost 10 bases, J lost 3 bases, and 12 bases lay in between. The CDR3, as DNA: TGCGCCATCCGCCGGGGTGAAGAGACCCAGTACTTC. Translating it yields CAIRRGEETQYF.

The genes are TRBV29-1 and TRBJ1-5; D may be TRBD1 (6 bases). The germline gives CDR1 SQVTM, CDR2 ANQGSEA. V was clipped by 8 bases and J by 2 bases, with 19 bases between them. CDR3 length: 15 amino acids. CDR3 protein: CSLLTGPLGNQPQHF. CDR3 in DNA: TGCAGCCTGTTAACAGGGCCCTTAGGCAATCAGCCCCAGCATTTT.

This chain links TRBV16 with TRBJ2-1, with 7 bases matching TRBD2. This CDR3 has 14 residues. Looked up from germline, CDR1 is KGHSY and CDR2 is FQNENV. Trimming took 7 bases from V and 7 from J; bases not matched to a gene: 10. CDR3 bases: TGTGCCAGCAACCGGGACTACGGTACAAATGAGCAGTTCTTC. Translation: CASNRDYGTNEQFF.

The chain is built from TRBV12-3 or TRBV12-4 and TRBJ1-2; no clear D. V dropped 7 bases and J dropped 8 bases, with 17 bases sitting between them. The CDR3 runs to 13 residues. CDR3 in amino acids: CASTSLHLTGYTF. CDR3 DNA: TGTGCCAGCACATCTCTACACTTGACCGGCTACACCTTC.

The V call is TRBV9, the J call TRBJ1-6; unclear D gene. The CDR3 runs to 14 residues. The V gene lost 1 base and the J gene lost 10 bases, with 12 bases spanning the gap. CDR1 SGDLS and CDR2 YYNGEE come from the germline V gene. CDR3 in amino acids: CASSVHELGSPLHF. The DNA of the CDR3 is TGTGCCAGCAGCGTACATGAACTTGGGTCACCCCTCCACTTT.

The chain is built from TRBV27 and TRBJ1-5; weak D call: TRBD1 (6 bases). V lost 1 base, J lost 6 bases, and 16 bases lay in between. The CDR3 spans 16 residues. Germline-derived CDR1 and CDR2 are MNHEY and SMNVEV (reference sequence). The CDR3 region is CASSLWSKGDAQPQHF. The CDR3 region has the DNA TGTGCCAGCAGTTTATGGAGTAAGGGGGATGCTCAGCCCCAGCATTTT.

V gene TRBV15 combines with J gene TRBJ1-1, with D possibly being TRBD1 (5 bases). Germline CDR1 reads LNHNV; CDR2 reads YYDKDF (reference sequence). Trimming removed 3 bases from V and 4 bases from J, with 12 bases in between. The length of the CDR3 is 14 residues. CDR3: CATSSGRGITEAFF. The CDR3 DNA reads as TGTGCCACCAGCAGTGGACGGGGGATCACTGAAGCTTTCTTT.

A remark on this clone: The sample carries other DNA sequences with the same CDR3. This chain links TRBV9 with TRBJ2-2; 10 bases are a match to TRBD1. This CDR3 spans 15 amino acids. CDR1 SGDLS and CDR2 YYNGEE come from the germline V gene. The J segment lost 4 bases and the V segment lost 4 bases, leaving 4 bases of the junction unmatched. This chain's CDR3 is CASSPGQGRTGELFF. The CDR3 nucleotides are TGTGCCAGCAGCCCGGGACAGGGGCGCACCGGGGAGCTGTTTTTT.

The chain has TRBV5-6 and TRBJ2-7; D tentatively fits TRBD1 or TRBD2 (5 bases each). The CDR3 contains 14 residues. Germline V gene data show CDR1 as SGHDT and CDR2 as YYEEEE. The V and J ends lost 0 bases and 3 bases respectively, with 10 bases between them. The CDR3 is CASSLGGSYYEQYF. The CDR3 DNA is TGTGCCAGCAGCTTGGGGGGGAGCTACTACGAGCAGTACTTC.

The V gene is TRBV28, the J gene TRBJ1-2; D not resolved. CDR1 is MDHEN and CDR2 is SYDVKM in the germline V gene. The CDR3 runs to 11 residues. Trimming left V 4 bases short and J 7 bases short, with 7 bases between. The CDR3 loop is CASSSLGGYTF. The DNA for the CDR3 is TGTGCCAGCAGTTCACTGGGTGGCTACACCTTC.

The rearrangement joins TRBV19 to TRBJ1-3; D is possibly TRBD1 (5 bases). Trimming took off 5 bases at V and 0 bases at J, with 11 bases between the two ends. The CDR3 has 15 amino acids. Germline CDR1 is LNHDA and CDR2 is SQIVND (reference sequence). CDR3 coding DNA: TGTGCCAGTAGTCACAGGACTGTCTCTGGAAACACCATATATTTT. Translating it yields CASSHRTVSGNTIYF.

The chain joins TRBV28 to TRBJ1-2; D uncertain. CDR3 size: 13 residues. Trimming took off 5 bases at V and 4 bases at J, with 11 bases between the two ends. Germline V gene data show CDR1 as MDHEN and CDR2 as SYDVKM. The CDR3 spells CASSLQFRYGYTF. The CDR3 bases are TGTGCCAGCAGTCTACAGTTCCGCTATGGCTACACCTTC.

This clone was seen a single time. This rearrangement joins TRBV6-5 to TRBJ1-1; TRBD1 might be the D (6 bases). Trimming removed 2 bases from V and 7 bases from J, with 14 bases in between. CDR3 length equals 14 residues. Germline CDR1 is MNHEY and CDR2 is SVGAGI. The CDR3 DNA reads as TGTGCCAGCAGTTACGGGCGGGGGCTCGGTGAAGCTTTCTTT. Amino acid sequence: CASSYGRGLGEAFF.

V is TRBV27 and J is TRBJ2-7; D call uncertain. CDR1 and CDR2 from the germline V gene are MNHEY and SMNVEV (reference sequence). CDR3 size: 15 residues. V gave up 6 bases and J gave up 3 bases, with 18 bases separating them. The CDR3 spells CASSLRPDILYEQYF. The CDR3 DNA reads as TGTGCCAGCAGCCTAAGGCCAGACATCCTCTACGAGCAGTACTTC.

The chain recombines TRBV11-3 with TRBJ2-5; D not resolved. The germline V gene has CDR1 SGHNT and CDR2 YENEEA. The V end was cut by 1 base, the J end by 5 bases, with 11 bases between. There are 14 residues in the CDR3. CDR3 region: CASSLGGKSETQYF. The CDR3 nucleotides read TGTGCCAGCAGCTTAGGAGGAAAATCGGAGACCCAGTACTTC. Complete variable domain (other parts from reference TRBV11-3 and TRBJ2-5): EAGVVQSPRYKIIEKKQPVAFWCNPISGHNTLYWYLQNLGQGPELLIRYENEEAVDDSQLPKDRFSAERLKGVDSTLKIQPAELGDSAVYLCASSLGGKSETQYFGPGTRLLVL.